This paragraph covers one T cell receptor beta chain sequence. Antigen specificity is unknown. The data were obtained in a study of cytomegalovirus exposure and HLA in healthy donors. Findings of the study overall: CMV serostatus stood as the only immune exposure information on hand. Later work showed greater clonal expansion in HLA-associated TCR beta chains than in equally common others. Generally TCR sequences proved uncommon, though certain public TCRs appeared in numerous donors. The study labeled 170 or so TCR beta chains cytomegalovirus-associated.

The primer mix had 60 Vbeta and 13 Jbeta primers. Clones were sequenced by immunoSEQ multiplex PCR, and TCRdb holds only the in-frame ones, with some missing. Of 80,000 to 100,000 clones listed, approximately 70% are singletons. This CDR3 contains 17 residues. The V and J ends lost 5 bases and 1 base, in that order; junction bases with no gene match: 13. Looked up from germline, CDR1 is LNHDA and CDR2 is SQIVND (reference sequence). The sequence derives from a man aged 35 to 55 in good health and CMV-seronegative. The sequenced sample was PBMCs. V and J are TRBV19 and TRBJ1-1, with 7 bases aligning to TRBD1. CDR3 sequence: CASSSGTVLLGNTEAFF. CDR3 nucleotide sequence: TGTGCCAGTAGTTCCGGGACAGTCCTATTGGGGAACACTGAAGCTTTCTTT.